These 5 T cell receptor beta chains came from one sample sequenced in a study of technical replicates of blood from several donors. Sequencing used immunoSEQ multiplex PCR; TCRdb keeps in-frame clones, though not all of them. Of 75,000 or so clones listed, roughly 94% are singletons. Sequencing was carried out using T cells isolated from PBMCs. The receptors originated from a human donor in good health.

The chain uses TRBV28 and TRBJ2-7; 9 positions match TRBD2. This CDR3 has 16 amino acids. Per the germline V gene, CDR1 is MDHEN and CDR2 is SYDVKM. The J segment lost 4 bases and the V segment lost 2 bases, leaving 9 bases of the junction unmatched. CDR3 loop: CASSLTPGSGSYEQYF. In DNA form, the CDR3 reads TGTGCCAGCAGTTTAACCCCGGGTAGCGGGAGTTACGAGCAGTACTTC. Full variable domain (rest looked up from reference TRBV28 and TRBJ2-7): DVKVTQSSRYLVKRTGEKVFLECVQDMDHENMFWYRQDPGLGLRLIYFSYDVKMKEKGDIPEGYSVSREKKERFSLILESASTNQTSMYLCASSLTPGSGSYEQYFGPGTRLTVT.

Of note for this clone: A junction end diverges from the germline sequence, so it may reflect a read error. This chain uses TRBV13 with TRBJ1-3, with TRBD1 as a possible D gene (6 bases). The CDR3 is made up of 14 amino acids. Per the germline V gene, CDR1 is PRHDT and CDR2 is FYEKMQ (reference sequence). CDR3 amino acids: CASSLGQRRNTIYF. Here the CDR3 DNA reads TGTGCCAGCAGCCTAGGACAGCGGAGAAACACCATATATTTT.

The rearrangement joins TRBV5-4 to TRBJ2-1; 9 nucleotides match TRBD2. From germline, CDR1 is SGHNT and CDR2 YYREEE (reference sequence). This CDR3 region has 18 residues. The V segment lost 4 bases and the J segment 5 bases; nucleotides outside the gene matches: 16. The CDR3 nucleotides are TGTGCCAGCAGCCCCTCGCGGGGGGGGCTAGCGGGCCACAATGAGCAGTTCTTC. Its protein is CASSPSRGGLAGHNEQFF.

The chain joins TRBV27 to TRBJ1-1; the D gene is possibly TRBD1 (6 bases). Germline V gives CDR1 MNHEY, CDR2 SMNVEV (reference sequence). The CDR3 is made up of 15 amino acids. Trimming shortened V by 5 bases and J by 5 bases, and 18 bases separated the two germline ends. CDR3 sequence reads: CASSTRGGERTEAFF. The CDR3 coding sequence is TGTGCCAGCAGTACAAGAGGGGGGGAGCGGACTGAAGCTTTCTTT.

V is TRBV5-1 and J is TRBJ2-1; TRBD1 might be the D (7 bases). Deletions cut 0 bases from V and 6 bases from J, with 10 bases between. The CDR3 consists of 14 residues. The germline V gene has CDR1 SGHRS and CDR2 YFSETQ. CDR3 DNA sequence: TGCGCCAGCAGCTTGGCAGGGGGGATCAATGAGCAGTTCTTC. Translation: CASSLAGGINEQFF. The entire variable domain, with the rest obtained from reference TRBV5-1 and TRBJ2-1, is as follows: KAGVTQTPRYLIKTRGQQVTLSCSPISGHRSVSWYQQTPGQGLQFLFEYFSETQRNKGNFPGRFSGRQFSNSRSEMNVSTLELGDSALYLCASSLAGGINEQFFGPGTRLTVL.